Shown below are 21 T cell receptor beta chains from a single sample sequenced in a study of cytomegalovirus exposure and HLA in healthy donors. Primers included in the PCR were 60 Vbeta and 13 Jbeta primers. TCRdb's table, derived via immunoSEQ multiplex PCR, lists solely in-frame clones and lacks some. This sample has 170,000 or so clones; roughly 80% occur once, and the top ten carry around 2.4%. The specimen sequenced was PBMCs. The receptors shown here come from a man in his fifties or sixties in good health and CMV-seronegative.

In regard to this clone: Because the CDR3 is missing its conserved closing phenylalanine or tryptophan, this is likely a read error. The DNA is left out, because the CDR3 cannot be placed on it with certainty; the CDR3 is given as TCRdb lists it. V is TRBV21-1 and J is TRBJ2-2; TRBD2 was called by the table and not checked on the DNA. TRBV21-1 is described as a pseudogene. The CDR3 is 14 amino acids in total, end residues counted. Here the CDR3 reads CASSKDSSNPSLYG.

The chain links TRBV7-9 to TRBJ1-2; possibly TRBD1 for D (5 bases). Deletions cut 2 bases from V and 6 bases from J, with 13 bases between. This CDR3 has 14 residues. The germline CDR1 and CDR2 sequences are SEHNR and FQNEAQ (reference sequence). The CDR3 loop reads CASSLRGAQNGYTF. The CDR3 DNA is TGTGCCAGCAGCTTAAGGGGTGCCCAGAATGGCTACACCTTC. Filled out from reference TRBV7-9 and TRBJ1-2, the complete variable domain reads DTGVSQNPRHKITKRGQNVTFRCDPISEHNRLYWYRQTLGQGPEFLTYFQNEAQLEKSRLLSDRFSAERPKGSFSTLEIQRTEQGDSAMYLCASSLRGAQNGYTFGSGTRLTVV.

The CDR3 DNA reads as TGTGCCAGCAGCTTAGGGCACAACAGGGGGACGGACACTGAAGCTTTCTTT. Residues: CASSLGHNRGTDTEAFF. This sequence joins TRBV7-9 and TRBJ1-1; 8 bases fit TRBD1. This CDR3 is built from 17 residues. Germline V gene lookup returns CDR1 SEHNR and CDR2 FQNEAQ (reference sequence). With V trimmed by 1 base and J by 3 bases, 10 bases remained unmatched.

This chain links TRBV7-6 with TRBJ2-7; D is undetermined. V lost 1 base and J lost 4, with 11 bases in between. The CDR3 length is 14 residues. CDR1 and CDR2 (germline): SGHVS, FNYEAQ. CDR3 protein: CASSLEVQPYEQYF. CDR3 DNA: TGTGCCAGCAGCTTAGAAGTACAGCCGTACGAGCAGTACTTC.

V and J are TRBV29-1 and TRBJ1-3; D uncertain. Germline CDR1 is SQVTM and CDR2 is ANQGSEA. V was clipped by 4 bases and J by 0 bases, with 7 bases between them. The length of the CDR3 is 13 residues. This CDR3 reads CSVAIPSGNTIYF. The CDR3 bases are TGCAGCGTTGCCATCCCCTCTGGAAACACCATATATTTT.

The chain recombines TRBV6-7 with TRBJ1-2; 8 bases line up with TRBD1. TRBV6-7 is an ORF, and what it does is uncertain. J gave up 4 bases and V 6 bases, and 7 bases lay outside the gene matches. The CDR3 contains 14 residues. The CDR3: CASSARGPSYGYTF. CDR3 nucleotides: TGTGCCAGCAGCGCCAGGGGGCCTAGCTATGGCTACACCTTC.

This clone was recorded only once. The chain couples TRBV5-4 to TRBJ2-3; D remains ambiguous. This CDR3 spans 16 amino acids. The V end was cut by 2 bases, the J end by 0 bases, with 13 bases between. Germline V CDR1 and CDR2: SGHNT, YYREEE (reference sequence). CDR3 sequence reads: CASSFFPDISTDTQYF. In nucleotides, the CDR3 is TGTGCCAGCAGCTTTTTCCCCGACATTAGCACAGATACGCAGTATTTT. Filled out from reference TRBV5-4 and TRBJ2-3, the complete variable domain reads ETGVTQSPTHLIKTRGQQVTLRCSSQSGHNTVSWYQQALGQGPQFIFQYYREEENGRGNFPPRFSGLQFPNYSSELNVNALELDDSALYLCASSFFPDISTDTQYFGPGTRLTVL.

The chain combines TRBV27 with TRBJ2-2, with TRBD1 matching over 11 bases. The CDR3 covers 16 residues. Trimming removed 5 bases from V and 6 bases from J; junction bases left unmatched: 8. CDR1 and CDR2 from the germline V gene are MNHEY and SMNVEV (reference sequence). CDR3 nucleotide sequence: TGTGCCAGCAGTCTAAGACCGGGACAGGGGGCCGGGGAGCTGTTTTTT. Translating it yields CASSLRPGQGAGELFF.

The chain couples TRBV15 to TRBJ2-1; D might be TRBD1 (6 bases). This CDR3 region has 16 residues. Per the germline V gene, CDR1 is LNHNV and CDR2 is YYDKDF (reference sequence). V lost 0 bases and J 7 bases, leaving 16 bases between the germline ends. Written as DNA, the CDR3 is TGTGCCACCAGCAGAGATAGGACAGCTACACAGAATGAGCAGTTCTTC. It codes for CATSRDRTATQNEQFF.

The CDR3 here is CASSLIGGRTTGELFF. The CDR3 DNA follows: TGCGCCAGCAGCTTGATTGGTGGCAGAACGACCGGGGAGCTGTTTTTT. The chain joins TRBV5-1 to TRBJ2-2; D is uncertain. The CDR3 spans 16 residues. Germline V gene data show CDR1 as SGHRS and CDR2 as YFSETQ. V was trimmed by 1 base and J by 5 bases, leaving 15 bases between them.

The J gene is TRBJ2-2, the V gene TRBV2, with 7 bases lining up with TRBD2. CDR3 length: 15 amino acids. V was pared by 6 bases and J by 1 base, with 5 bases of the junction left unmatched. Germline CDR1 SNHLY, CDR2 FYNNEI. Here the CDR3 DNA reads TGTGCCAGCAGCAAATCTAGCGGGAACACCGGGGAGCTGTTTTTT. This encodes CASSKSSGNTGELFF.

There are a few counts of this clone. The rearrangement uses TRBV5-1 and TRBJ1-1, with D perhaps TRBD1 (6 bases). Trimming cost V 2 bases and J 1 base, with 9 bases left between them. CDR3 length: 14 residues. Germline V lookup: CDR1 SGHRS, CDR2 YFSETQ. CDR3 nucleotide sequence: TGCGCCAGCAGCTTAACAGGGCCGAACACTGAAGCTTTCTTT. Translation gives CASSLTGPNTEAFF.

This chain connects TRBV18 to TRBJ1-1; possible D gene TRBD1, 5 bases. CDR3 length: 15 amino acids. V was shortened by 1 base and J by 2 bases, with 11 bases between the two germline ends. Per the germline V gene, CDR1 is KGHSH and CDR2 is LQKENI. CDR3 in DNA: TGTGCCAGCTCACCACAGAAAGGGGAAAACACTGAAGCTTTCTTT. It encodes CASSPQKGENTEAFF.

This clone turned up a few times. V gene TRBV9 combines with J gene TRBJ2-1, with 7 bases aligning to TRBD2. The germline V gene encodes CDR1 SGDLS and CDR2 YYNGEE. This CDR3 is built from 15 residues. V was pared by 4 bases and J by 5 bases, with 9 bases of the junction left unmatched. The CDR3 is CASSPMGGTNNEQFF. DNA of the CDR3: TGTGCCAGCAGCCCCATGGGAGGGACCAACAATGAGCAGTTCTTC.

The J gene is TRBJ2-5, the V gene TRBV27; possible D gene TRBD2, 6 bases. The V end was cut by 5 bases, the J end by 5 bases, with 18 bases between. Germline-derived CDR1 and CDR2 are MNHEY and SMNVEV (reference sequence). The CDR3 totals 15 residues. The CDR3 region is CASSKLPGAFETQYF. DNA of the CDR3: TGTGCCAGCAGTAAACTTCCGGGAGCTTTCGAGACCCAGTACTTC.

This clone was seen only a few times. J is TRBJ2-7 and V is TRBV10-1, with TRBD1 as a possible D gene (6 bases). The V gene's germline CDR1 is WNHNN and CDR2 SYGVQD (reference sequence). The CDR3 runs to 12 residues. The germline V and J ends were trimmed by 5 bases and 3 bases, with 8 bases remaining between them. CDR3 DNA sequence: TGCGCCAGCAGTACAGGGAGCTACGAGCAGTACTTC. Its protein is CASSTGSYEQYF.

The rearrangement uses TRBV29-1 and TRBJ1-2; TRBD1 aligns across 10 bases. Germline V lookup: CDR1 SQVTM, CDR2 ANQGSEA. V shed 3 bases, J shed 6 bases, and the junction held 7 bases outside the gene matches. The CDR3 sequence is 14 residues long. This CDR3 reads CSVEVSGTGDGYTF. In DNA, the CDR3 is TGCAGCGTTGAGGTCTCCGGGACAGGGGATGGCTACACCTTC.

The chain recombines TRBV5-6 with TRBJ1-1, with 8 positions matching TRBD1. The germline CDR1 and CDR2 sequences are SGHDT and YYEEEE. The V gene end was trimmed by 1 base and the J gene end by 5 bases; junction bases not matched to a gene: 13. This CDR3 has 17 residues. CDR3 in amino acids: CASSLPFTGGRDTEAFF. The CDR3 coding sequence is TGTGCCAGCAGCTTGCCCTTTACAGGGGGTAGGGATACTGAAGCTTTCTTT.

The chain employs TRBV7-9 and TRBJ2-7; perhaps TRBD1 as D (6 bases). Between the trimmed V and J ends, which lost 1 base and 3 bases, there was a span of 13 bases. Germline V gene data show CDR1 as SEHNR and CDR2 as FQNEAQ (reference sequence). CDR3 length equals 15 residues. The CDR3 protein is CASSLDGTTGYEQYF. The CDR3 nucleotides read TGTGCCAGCAGCTTAGATGGGACGACAGGCTACGAGCAGTACTTC.

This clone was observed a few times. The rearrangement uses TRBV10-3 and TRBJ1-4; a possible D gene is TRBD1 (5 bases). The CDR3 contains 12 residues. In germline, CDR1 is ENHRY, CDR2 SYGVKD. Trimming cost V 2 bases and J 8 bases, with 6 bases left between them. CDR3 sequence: CAISEDSEKLFF. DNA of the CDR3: TGTGCCATCAGTGAGGACAGCGAAAAACTGTTTTTT.

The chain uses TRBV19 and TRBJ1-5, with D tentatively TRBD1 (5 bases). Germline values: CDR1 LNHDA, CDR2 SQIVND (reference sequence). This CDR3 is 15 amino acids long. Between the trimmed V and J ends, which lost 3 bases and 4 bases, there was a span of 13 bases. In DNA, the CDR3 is TGTGCCAGTAGTATTGAAGGGGTAGGAAATCAGCCCCAGCATTTT. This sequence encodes CASSIEGVGNQPQHF.